This T cell receptor beta chain was recorded in a study of coeliac disease. Assay: immunoSEQ multiplex PCR; the TCRdb copy retains only in-frame clones and omits some. This table has over 4,000 clones, more than 55% appearing once. The CDR3 contains 14 residues. The V gene's germline CDR1 is SGHDT and CDR2 YYEEEE. V lost 3 bases, J lost 3 bases, and 13 bases lay in between. This TCR came from a woman aged 18-35 years with active celiac disease. The gene calls are TRBV5-6 and TRBJ2-7; D gene ambiguous. The sample was intraepithelial lymphocytes from the gut. The CDR3 sequence is CASSSGAVHYEQYF. Here the CDR3 DNA reads TGTGCCAGCAGCTCCGGCGCGGTTCACTACGAGCAGTACTTC.